One and the same sample provided the 6 T cell receptor beta chains below, sequenced in a study of blood T cell repertoires in COVID-19. Using immunoSEQ multiplex PCR, the repertoire was profiled, and TCRdb retains in-frame clones only, with some absent. The data show a few hundred thousand clones, 88% seen once. The sequenced sample was PBMCs or T cells enriched from blood (not recorded which). The receptors shown here come from a woman between 18 and 29 years old who had recovered from COVID-19.

V is TRBV11-1 and J is TRBJ2-3; D call uncertain. The CDR3 consists of 15 residues. Germline V gene data show CDR1 as SGHAT and CDR2 as FQDESV (reference sequence). V was trimmed by 3 bases and J by 1 base, leaving 11 bases between them. The CDR3 bases are TGTGCCAGCAGCTTTCGTTGGCAGGGCACAGATACGCAGTATTTT. Protein: CASSFRWQGTDTQYF.

The chain links TRBV19 to TRBJ1-5, with 7 bases identical to TRBD1. The germline V gene has CDR1 LNHDA and CDR2 SQIVND (reference sequence). After removal of 7 bases from V and 0 bases from J, the junction contained 6 bases not matched to a gene. The CDR3 consists of 15 residues. The DNA of the CDR3 is TGTGCCAGTATTCGGGACAGCAATAGCAATCAGCCCCAGCATTTT. Its protein is CASIRDSNSNQPQHF.

The V gene is TRBV2, the J gene TRBJ1-4; the D is unclear. Trimming stripped 4 bases from V and 0 bases from J, with 12 bases between. This CDR3 has 16 amino acids. Germline V gene data show CDR1 as SNHLY and CDR2 as FYNNEI. DNA of the CDR3: TGTGCCAGCAGTGCTGATAGTCAAGCAACTAATGAAAAACTGTTTTTT. It yields the protein CASSADSQATNEKLFF.

The chain recombines TRBV28 with TRBJ2-3; 7 positions agree with TRBD1. This CDR3 has 15 residues. CDR1 and CDR2 (germline): MDHEN, SYDVKM. V dropped 4 bases and J dropped 5; count of bases not matched to a gene: 9. CDR3 DNA sequence: TGTGCCAGCAGTTCGCGTCGACAGGGAGAAGATACGCAGTATTTT. This codes for CASSSRRQGEDTQYF.

This rearrangement joins TRBV10-3 to TRBJ2-5; TRBD2 matches 11 bases. Looked up from germline, CDR1 is ENHRY and CDR2 is SYGVKD. The CDR3 has 15 amino acids. V lost 6 bases to trimming and J lost 2 bases; unmatched junction nucleotides: 5. This CDR3 reads CAIRTSGVSQETQYF. CDR3 bases: TGTGCCATCAGGACTAGCGGGGTCTCTCAAGAGACCCAGTACTTC.

This clone was observed once. The V gene is TRBV5-4, the J gene TRBJ2-1; 13 bases align to TRBD2. The CDR3 is 17 amino acids. V lost 3 bases to trimming and J lost 0 bases; unmatched junction nucleotides: 3. Germline V gives CDR1 SGHNT, CDR2 YYREEE (reference sequence). CDR3: CASSWTSGGSSYNEQFF. DNA of the CDR3: TGTGCCAGCAGCTGGACTAGCGGGGGAAGCTCCTACAATGAGCAGTTCTTC.